The present entry profiles one TCR beta chain with its context. The record originates from a study of blood T cell repertoires in COVID-19. Study context: Samples representing acute and convalescent COVID-19 were sourced from the United States, Italy and Spain. T cells, B-cell-depleted T cells, or PBMCs supplied cDNA or gDNA.

Study processing details: From reference gene primer amplification, estimates of nucleated cell counts were derived. TCRdb's copy holds only in-frame clones and misses some; the assay was immunoSEQ multiplex PCR. The D gene and trimming were derived from the DNA, and the V and J assignments and clone size from that table. The sample consists of about 120,000 clones, around four fifths of them appearing once. Per germline, CDR1 SGHAT and CDR2 FQNNGV. Deletions cut 8 bases from V and 2 bases from J, with 18 bases between. This CDR3 spans 15 amino acids. The rearrangement uses TRBV11-2 and TRBJ2-5; possibly TRBD2 for D (5 bases). The receptor was isolated from a man in his thirties or forties with acute or convalescent COVID-19. The sequencing input was peripheral blood. DNA for the CDR3: TGTGCCAGCCGGGCCGAGGTAGCGCCTCAAGAGACCCAGTACTTC. This encodes CASRAEVAPQETQYF.